The entry that follows covers one T cell receptor beta chain sequence. The data originate from a study of blood T cells in healthy people across ages. A second PCR, run for roughly 7 to 12 cycles, used a sample-barcoded 5' primer plus a J-beta primer mix. TCRdb analysed the 5' RACE reads with MiXCR anew, one entry per CDR3 protein. The sample holds around 1.5 million distinct CDR3 sequences, about 35% seen once. CDR1 is SGHTA, CDR2 FQGTGA, per germline. J gave up 7 bases and V 5 bases, and 5 bases lay outside the gene matches. There are 14 residues in the CDR3. Sample: blood. This clonotype was obtained from a woman younger than 45 in good health. The genes are TRBV7-3 and TRBJ2-1; 10 bases are shared with TRBD2. CDR3 in amino acids: CASSGSGRANEQFF. The CDR3 DNA sequence: TGTGCCAGCAGCGGAAGCGGGAGGGCAAATGAGCAGTTCTTC. Looking up the rest from reference TRBV7-3 and TRBJ2-1 gives the full variable domain: GAGVSQTPSNKVTEKGKYVELRCDPISGHTALYWYRQSLGQGPEFLIYFQGTGAADDSGLPNDRFFAVRPEGSVSTLKIQRTERGDSAVYLCASSGSGRANEQFFGPGTRLTVL.